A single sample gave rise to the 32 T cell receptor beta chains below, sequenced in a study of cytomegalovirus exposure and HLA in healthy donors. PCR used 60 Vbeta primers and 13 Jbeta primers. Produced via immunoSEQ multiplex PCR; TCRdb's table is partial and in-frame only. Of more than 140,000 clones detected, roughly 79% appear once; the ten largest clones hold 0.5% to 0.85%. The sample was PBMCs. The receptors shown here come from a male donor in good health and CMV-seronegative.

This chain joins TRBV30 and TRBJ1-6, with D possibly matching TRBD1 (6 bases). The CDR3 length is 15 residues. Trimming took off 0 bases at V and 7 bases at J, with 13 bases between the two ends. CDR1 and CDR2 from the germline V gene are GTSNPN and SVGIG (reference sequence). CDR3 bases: TGTGCCTGGAGTGTCGGGGGGCTCGGGAATTCACCCCTCCACTTT. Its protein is CAWSVGGLGNSPLHF. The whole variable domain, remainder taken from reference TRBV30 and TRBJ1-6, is SQTIHQWPATLVQPVGSPLSLECTVEGTSNPNLYWYRQAAGRGLQLLFYSVGIGQISSEVPQNLSASRPQDRQFILSSKKLLLSDSGFYLCAWSVGGLGNSPLHFGNGTRLTVT.

CDR3 DNA: TGTGCCAGCAGCTTACGGGGCACAGATACGCAGTATTTT. Encoded protein: CASSLRGTDTQYF. The gene calls are TRBV5-6 and TRBJ2-3; D is ambiguous. CDR3 size: 13 residues. V dropped 2 bases and J dropped 1 base, with 5 bases sitting between them. The germline V gene has CDR1 SGHDT and CDR2 YYEEEE.

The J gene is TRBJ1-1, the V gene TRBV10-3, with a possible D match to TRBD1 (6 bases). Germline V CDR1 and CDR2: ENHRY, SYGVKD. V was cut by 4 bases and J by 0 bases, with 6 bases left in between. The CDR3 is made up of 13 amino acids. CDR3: CAISGQVNTEAFF. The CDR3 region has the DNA TGTGCCATCAGTGGACAGGTGAACACTGAAGCTTTCTTT.

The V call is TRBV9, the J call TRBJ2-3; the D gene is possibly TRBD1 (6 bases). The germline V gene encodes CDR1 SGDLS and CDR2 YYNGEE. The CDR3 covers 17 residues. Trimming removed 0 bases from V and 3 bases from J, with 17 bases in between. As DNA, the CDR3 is TGTGCCAGCAGCGTAGGCCGCGTAGGGGGTATTACAGATACGCAGTATTTT. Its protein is CASSVGRVGGITDTQYF.

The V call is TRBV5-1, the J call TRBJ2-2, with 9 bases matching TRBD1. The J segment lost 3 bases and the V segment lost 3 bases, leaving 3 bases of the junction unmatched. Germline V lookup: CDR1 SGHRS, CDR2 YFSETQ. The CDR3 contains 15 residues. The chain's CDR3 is CASSSGTGYTGELFF. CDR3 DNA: TGCGCCAGCAGCTCCGGGACAGGGTACACCGGGGAGCTGTTTTTT.

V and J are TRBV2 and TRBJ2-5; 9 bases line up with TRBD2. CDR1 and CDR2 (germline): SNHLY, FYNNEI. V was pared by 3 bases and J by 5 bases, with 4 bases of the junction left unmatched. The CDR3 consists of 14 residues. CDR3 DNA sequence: TGTGCCAGCAGTGATCGGACTAGCGTCGAGACCCAGTACTTC. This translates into CASSDRTSVETQYF.

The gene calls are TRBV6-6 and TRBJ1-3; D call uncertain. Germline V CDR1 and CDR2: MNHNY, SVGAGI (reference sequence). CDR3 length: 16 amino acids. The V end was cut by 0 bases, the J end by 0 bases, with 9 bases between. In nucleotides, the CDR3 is TGTGCCAGCAGTTACTCGTTAGTTTACTCTGGAAACACCATATATTTT. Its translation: CASSYSLVYSGNTIYF.

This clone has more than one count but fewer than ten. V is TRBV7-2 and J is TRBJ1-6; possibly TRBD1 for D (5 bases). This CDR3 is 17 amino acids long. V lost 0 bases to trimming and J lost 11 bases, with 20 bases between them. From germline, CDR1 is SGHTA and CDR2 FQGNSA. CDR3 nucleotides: TGTGCCAGCAGCTTAGCGCCACTGCAGGGCGGCTCTGCACCCCTCCACTTT. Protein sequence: CASSLAPLQGGSAPLHF.

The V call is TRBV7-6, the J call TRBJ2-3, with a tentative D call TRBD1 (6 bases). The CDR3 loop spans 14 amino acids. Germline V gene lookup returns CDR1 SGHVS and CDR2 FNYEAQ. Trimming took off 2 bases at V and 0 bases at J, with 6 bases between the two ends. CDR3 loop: CASSLRGSTDTQYF. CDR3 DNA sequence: TGTGCCAGCAGCTTAAGGGGGAGCACAGATACGCAGTATTTT. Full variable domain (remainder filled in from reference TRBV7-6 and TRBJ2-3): GAGVSQSPRYKVTKRGQDVALRCDPISGHVSLYWYRQALGQGPEFLTYFNYEAQQDKSGLPNDRFSAERPEGSISTLTIQRTEQRDSAMYRCASSLRGSTDTQYFGPGTRLTVL.

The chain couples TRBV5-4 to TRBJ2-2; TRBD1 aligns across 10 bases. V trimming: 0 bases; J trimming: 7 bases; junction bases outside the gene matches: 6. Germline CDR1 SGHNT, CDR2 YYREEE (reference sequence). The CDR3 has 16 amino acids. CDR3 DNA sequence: TGTGCCAGCAGCTTGGCGGGGACAGGGGATGGCGGGGAGCTGTTTTTT. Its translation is CASSLAGTGDGGELFF.

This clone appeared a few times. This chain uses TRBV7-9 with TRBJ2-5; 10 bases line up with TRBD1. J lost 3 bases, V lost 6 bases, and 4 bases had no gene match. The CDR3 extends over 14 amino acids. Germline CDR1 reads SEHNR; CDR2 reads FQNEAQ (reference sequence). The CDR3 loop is CASSPGQGKETQYF. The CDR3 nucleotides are TGTGCCAGCAGTCCGGGACAGGGGAAAGAGACCCAGTACTTC.

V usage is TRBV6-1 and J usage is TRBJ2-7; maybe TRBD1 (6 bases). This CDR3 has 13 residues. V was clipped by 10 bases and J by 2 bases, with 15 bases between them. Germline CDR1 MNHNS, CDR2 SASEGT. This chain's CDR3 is CAIGNRATYEQYF. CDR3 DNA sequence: TGTGCCATCGGAAACAGGGCTACCTACGAGCAGTACTTC.

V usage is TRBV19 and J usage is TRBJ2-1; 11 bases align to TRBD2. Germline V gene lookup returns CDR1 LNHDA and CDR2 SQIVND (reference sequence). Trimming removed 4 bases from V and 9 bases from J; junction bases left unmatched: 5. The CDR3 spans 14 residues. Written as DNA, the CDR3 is TGTGCCAGTAGTAGACTAGCGGGGTGGGGTGAGCAGTTCTTC. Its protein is CASSRLAGWGEQFF.

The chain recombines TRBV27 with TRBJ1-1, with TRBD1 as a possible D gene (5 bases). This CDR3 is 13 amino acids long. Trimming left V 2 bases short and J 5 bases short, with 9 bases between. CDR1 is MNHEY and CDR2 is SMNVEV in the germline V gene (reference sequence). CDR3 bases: TGTGCCAGCAGTTTACCAGGGCGGACTGAAGCTTTCTTT. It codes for CASSLPGRTEAFF.

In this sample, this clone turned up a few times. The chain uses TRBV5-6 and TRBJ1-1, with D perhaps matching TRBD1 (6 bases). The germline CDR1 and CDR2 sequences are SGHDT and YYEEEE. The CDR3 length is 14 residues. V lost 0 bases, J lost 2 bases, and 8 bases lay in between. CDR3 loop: CASSLGRGNTEAFF. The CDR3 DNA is TGTGCCAGCAGCTTGGGCAGGGGCAACACTGAAGCTTTCTTT.

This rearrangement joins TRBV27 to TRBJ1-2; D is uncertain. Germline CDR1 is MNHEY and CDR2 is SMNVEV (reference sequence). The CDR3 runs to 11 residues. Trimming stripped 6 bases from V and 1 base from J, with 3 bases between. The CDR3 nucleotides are TGTGCCAGCAGCGTTAACTATGGCTACACCTTC. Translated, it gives CASSVNYGYTF.

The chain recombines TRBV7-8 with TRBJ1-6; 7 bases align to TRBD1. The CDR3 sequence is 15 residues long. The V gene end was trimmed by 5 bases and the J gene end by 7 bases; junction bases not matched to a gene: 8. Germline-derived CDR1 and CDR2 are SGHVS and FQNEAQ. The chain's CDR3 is CASSPPTGLNSPLHF. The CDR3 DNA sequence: TGTGCCAGCAGCCCCCCGACAGGGTTAAATTCACCCCTCCACTTT.

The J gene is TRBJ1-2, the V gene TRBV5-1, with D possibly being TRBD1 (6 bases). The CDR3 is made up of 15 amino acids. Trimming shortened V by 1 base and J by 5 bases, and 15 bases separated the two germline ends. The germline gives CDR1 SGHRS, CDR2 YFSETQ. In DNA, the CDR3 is TGCGCCAGCAGCTTGATGGGCAGGGGAGAGTATGGCTACACCTTC. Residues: CASSLMGRGEYGYTF.

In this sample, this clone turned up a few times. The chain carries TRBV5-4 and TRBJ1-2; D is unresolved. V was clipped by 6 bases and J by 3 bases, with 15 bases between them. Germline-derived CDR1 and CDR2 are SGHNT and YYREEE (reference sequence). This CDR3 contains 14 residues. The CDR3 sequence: CASNPAGSDYGYTF. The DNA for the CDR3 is TGTGCCAGCAACCCGGCGGGGAGTGACTATGGCTACACCTTC. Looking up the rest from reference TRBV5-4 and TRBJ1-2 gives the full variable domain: ETGVTQSPTHLIKTRGQQVTLRCSSQSGHNTVSWYQQALGQGPQFIFQYYREEENGRGNFPPRFSGLQFPNYSSELNVNALELDDSALYLCASNPAGSDYGYTFGSGTRLTVV.

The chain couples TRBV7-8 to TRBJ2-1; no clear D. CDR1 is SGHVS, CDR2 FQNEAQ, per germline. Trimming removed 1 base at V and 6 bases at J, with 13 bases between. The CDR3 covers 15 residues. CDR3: CASSLDRALLNEQFF. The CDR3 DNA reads TGTGCCAGCAGCTTAGACCGAGCTCTCCTCAATGAGCAGTTCTTC.

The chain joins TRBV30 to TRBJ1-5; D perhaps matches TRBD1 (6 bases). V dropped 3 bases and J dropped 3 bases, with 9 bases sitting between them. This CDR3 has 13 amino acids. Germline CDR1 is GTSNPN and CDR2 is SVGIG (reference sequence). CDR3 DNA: TGTGCCTGGAGGGACAGCATCAATCAGCCCCAGCATTTT. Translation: CAWRDSINQPQHF.

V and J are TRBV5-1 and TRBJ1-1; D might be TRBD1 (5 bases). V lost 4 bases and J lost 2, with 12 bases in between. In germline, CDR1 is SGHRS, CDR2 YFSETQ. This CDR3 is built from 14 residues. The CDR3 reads CASSTRGGNTEAFF. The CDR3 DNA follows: TGCGCCAGCAGCACCCGGGGGGGAAACACTGAAGCTTTCTTT.

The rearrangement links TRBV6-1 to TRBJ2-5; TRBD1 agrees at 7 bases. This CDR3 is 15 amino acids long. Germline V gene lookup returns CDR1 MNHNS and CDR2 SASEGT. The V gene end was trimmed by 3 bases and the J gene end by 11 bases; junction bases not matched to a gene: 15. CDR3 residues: CASSDYRGSAWEQYF. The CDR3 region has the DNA TGTGCCAGCAGTGATTACAGGGGTTCGGCGTGGGAGCAGTACTTC.

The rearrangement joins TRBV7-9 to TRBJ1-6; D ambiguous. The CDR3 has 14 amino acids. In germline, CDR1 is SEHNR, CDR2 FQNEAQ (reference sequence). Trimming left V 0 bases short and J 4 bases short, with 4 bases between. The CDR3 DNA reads TGTGCCAGCAGCTTAGCGACTTATAATTCACCCCTCCACTTT. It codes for CASSLATYNSPLHF.

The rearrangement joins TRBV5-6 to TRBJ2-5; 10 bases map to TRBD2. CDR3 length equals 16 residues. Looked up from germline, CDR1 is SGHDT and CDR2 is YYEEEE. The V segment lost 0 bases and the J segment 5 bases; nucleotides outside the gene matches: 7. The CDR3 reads CASSLVASGSQETQYF. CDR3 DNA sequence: TGTGCCAGCAGCTTGGTGGCTAGCGGGAGCCAGGAGACCCAGTACTTC.

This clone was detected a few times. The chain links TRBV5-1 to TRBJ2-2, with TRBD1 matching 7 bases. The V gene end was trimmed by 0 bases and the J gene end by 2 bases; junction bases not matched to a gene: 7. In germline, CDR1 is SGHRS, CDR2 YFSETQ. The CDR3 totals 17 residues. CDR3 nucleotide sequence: TGCGCCAGCAGCTTGGCGGGACAGTTCACCAACACCGGGGAGCTGTTTTTT. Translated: CASSLAGQFTNTGELFF.

CDR3 coding DNA: TGTGCCAGCAGCGGTCGACAGTTTCCCACCGGGGAGCTGTTTTTT. Protein product: CASSGRQFPTGELFF. This rearrangement joins TRBV9 to TRBJ2-2, with a weak D call TRBD1 (5 bases). Trimming removed 3 bases from V and 4 bases from J, with 13 bases in between. Germline V gives CDR1 SGDLS, CDR2 YYNGEE. The CDR3 runs 15 residues. Together with reference TRBV9 and TRBJ2-2, the CDR3 gives the full variable domain: DSGVTQTPKHLITATGQRVTLRCSPRSGDLSVYWYQQSLDQGLQFLIQYYNGEERAKGNILERFSAQQFPDLHSELNLSSLELGDSALYFCASSGRQFPTGELFFGEGSRLTVL.

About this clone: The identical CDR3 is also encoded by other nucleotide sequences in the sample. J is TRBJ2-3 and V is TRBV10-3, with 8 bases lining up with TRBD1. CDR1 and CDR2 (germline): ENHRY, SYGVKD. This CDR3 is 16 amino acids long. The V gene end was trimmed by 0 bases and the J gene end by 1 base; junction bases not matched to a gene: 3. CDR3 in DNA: TGTGCCATCAGTGAGTCACCGGGACAGGGCACAGATACGCAGTATTTT. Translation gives CAISESPGQGTDTQYF.

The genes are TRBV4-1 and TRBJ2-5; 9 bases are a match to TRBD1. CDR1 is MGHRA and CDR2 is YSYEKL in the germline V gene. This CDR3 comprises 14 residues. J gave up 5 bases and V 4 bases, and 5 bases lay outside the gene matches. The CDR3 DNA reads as TGCGCCAGCAGCCGGGACAGGGAAAGGGAGACCCAGTACTTC. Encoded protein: CASSRDRERETQYF.

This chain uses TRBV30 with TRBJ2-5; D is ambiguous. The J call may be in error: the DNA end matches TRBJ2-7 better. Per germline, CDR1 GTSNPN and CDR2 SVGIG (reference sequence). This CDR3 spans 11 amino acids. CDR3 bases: TGTGCCTGGAGTGTACTTAACGAGCAGTACTTC. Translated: CAWSVLNEQYF.

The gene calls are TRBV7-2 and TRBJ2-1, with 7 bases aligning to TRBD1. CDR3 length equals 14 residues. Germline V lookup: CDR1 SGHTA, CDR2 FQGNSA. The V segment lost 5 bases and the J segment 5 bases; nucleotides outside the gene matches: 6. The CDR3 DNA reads TGTGCCAGCAGCCCCTGGGACAGTCACAATGAGCAGTTCTTC. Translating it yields CASSPWDSHNEQFF.

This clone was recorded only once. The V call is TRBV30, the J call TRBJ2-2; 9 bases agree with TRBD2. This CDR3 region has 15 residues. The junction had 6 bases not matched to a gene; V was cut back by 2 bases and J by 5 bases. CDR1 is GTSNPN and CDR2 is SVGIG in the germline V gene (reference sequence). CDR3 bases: TGTGCCTGGAGTACGCGGGGGGGCCTGACCGGGGAGCTGTTTTTT. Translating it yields CAWSTRGGLTGELFF.